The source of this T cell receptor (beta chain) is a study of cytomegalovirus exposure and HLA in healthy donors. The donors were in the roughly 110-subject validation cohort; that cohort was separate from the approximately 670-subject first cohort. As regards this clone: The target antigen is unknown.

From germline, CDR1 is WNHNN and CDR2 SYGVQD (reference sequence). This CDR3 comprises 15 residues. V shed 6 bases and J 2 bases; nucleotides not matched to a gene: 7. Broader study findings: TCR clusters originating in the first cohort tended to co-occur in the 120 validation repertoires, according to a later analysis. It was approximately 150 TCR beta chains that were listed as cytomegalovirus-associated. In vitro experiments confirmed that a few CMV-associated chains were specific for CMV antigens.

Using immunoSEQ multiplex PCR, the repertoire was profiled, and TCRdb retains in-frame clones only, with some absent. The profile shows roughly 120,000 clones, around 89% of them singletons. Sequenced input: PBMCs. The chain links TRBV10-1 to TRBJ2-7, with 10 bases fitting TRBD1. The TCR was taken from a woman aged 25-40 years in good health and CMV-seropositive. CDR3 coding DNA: TGCGCCAGCAGACGGGACAGGGGATCAGCCTACGAGCAGTACTTC. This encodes CASRRDRGSAYEQYF.